This entry lists 29 T cell receptor beta chains sequenced from one sample in a study of blood T cell repertoires in COVID-19. Sequencing used immunoSEQ multiplex PCR; TCRdb keeps in-frame clones, though not all of them. The repertoire holds 380,000 or so clones, with around 88% as singletons. Material for sequencing was peripheral blood. These receptor sequences come from a woman aged 55-69 years with COVID-19, enrolled during active disease.

This chain connects TRBV2 to TRBJ2-5; TRBD2 is a possible D gene (5 bases). The CDR3 covers 13 residues. The V gene lost 6 bases and the J gene lost 5 bases, with 13 bases spanning the gap. The germline V gene encodes CDR1 SNHLY and CDR2 FYNNEI. DNA of the CDR3: TGTGCCAGCAGCCCCCGAGGACTTGAGACCCAGTACTTC. Translating it yields CASSPRGLETQYF. The full variable domain, in which reference TRBV2 and TRBJ2-5 provide the parts outside the CDR3, is EPEVTQTPSHQVTQMGQEVILRCVPISNHLYFYWYRQILGQKVEFLVSFYNNEISEKSEIFDDQFSVERPDGSNFTLKIRSTKLEDSAMYFCASSPRGLETQYFGPGTRLLVL.

The genes are TRBV27 and TRBJ1-4, with TRBD1 as a possible D gene (6 bases). The V gene lost 5 bases and the J gene lost 4 bases, with 17 bases spanning the gap. This CDR3 is built from 16 residues. Per the germline V gene, CDR1 is MNHEY and CDR2 is SMNVEV (reference sequence). CDR3: CASSPSGGHFNEKLFF. The CDR3 nucleotides read TGTGCCAGCAGTCCCTCGGGGGGGCACTTTAATGAAAAACTGTTTTTT. Full variable domain (rest looked up from reference TRBV27 and TRBJ1-4): EAQVTQNPRYLITVTGKKLTVTCSQNMNHEYMSWYRQDPGLGLRQIYYSMNVEVTDKGDVPEGYKVSRKEKRNFPLILESPSPNQTSLYFCASSPSGGHFNEKLFFGSGTQLSVL.

This chain links TRBV9 with TRBJ2-7; no definite D call. From germline, CDR1 is SGDLS and CDR2 YYNGEE. Trimming took 4 bases from V and 0 from J, leaving 14 bases between them. This CDR3 comprises 15 residues. The CDR3 DNA reads as TGTGCCAGCAGCCCCCGAGCCCCAAGCTCCTACGAGCAGTACTTC. Its protein is CASSPRAPSSYEQYF.

The genes are TRBV9 and TRBJ2-1; possibly TRBD2 for D (6 bases). The germline V and J ends were trimmed by 4 bases and 3 bases, with 20 bases remaining between them. CDR1 SGDLS and CDR2 YYNGEE come from the germline V gene. The CDR3 spans 17 residues. The CDR3 loop is CASSIHERAGFYNEQFF. The CDR3 DNA follows: TGTGCCAGCAGCATTCACGAGCGGGCGGGCTTCTACAATGAGCAGTTCTTC.

This chain links TRBV27 with TRBJ1-2; 8 nucleotides align to TRBD1. Germline V gene data show CDR1 as MNHEY and CDR2 as SMNVEV (reference sequence). The CDR3 has 16 amino acids. The ends lost 6 bases at V and 4 bases at J; junction bases unmatched: 13. The CDR3 loop is CASSRTTGTGSYGYTF. In DNA, the CDR3 is TGTGCCAGCAGCAGAACAACCGGGACAGGCAGCTATGGCTACACCTTC.

This sequence joins TRBV5-4 and TRBJ1-1, with D possibly matching TRBD1 (5 bases). From germline, CDR1 is SGHNT and CDR2 YYREEE (reference sequence). V lost 0 bases to trimming and J lost 5 bases, with 14 bases between them. The CDR3 totals 15 residues. The CDR3 sequence: CASSLGREPWTEAFF. The DNA of the CDR3 is TGTGCCAGCAGCTTGGGCAGGGAACCTTGGACTGAAGCTTTCTTT.

The CDR3 coding sequence is TGCGCCAGCAGCCGGGTTGGAGTAGGGGCCTTGGGCACAGATACGCAGTATTTT. Translated: CASSRVGVGALGTDTQYF. V usage is TRBV5-1 and J usage is TRBJ2-3; D may be TRBD1 (5 bases). Germline V gene data show CDR1 as SGHRS and CDR2 as YFSETQ. CDR3 length: 18 amino acids. The germline V and J ends were trimmed by 4 bases and 1 base, with 22 bases remaining between them.

The J gene is TRBJ1-2, the V gene TRBV6-2 or TRBV6-3; 7 bases agree with TRBD1. Germline V CDR1 and CDR2: MNHEY, SVGEGT. The J segment lost 6 bases and the V segment lost 1 base, leaving 5 bases of the junction unmatched. The CDR3 has 14 residues. The DNA for the CDR3 is TGTGCCAGCAGTTACTTAGGGGGCCGGAATGGCTACACCTTC. This translates into CASSYLGGRNGYTF.

The V gene is TRBV3-1 (or the pseudogene TRBV3-2), the J gene TRBJ2-2, with a possible D match to TRBD2 (7 bases). Trimming removed 5 bases at V and 7 bases at J, with 11 bases between. The CDR3 is made up of 13 amino acids. Germline values: CDR1 LGHDT, CDR2 YNNKEL (reference sequence). The CDR3 DNA sequence: TGTGCCAGCAGCAGGGGGGGGCTCGGGGAGCTGTTTTTT. The encoded protein is CASSRGGLGELFF.

The chain joins TRBV11-2 to TRBJ2-2; 7 bases match TRBD1. V gave up 4 bases and J gave up 4 bases; unmatched junction bases: 6. From germline, CDR1 is SGHAT and CDR2 FQNNGV. This CDR3 contains 15 residues. The CDR3 here is CASSSWQGVTGELFF. CDR3 nucleotide sequence: TGTGCCAGCAGCTCTTGGCAGGGGGTCACCGGGGAGCTGTTTTTT.

The CDR3 region has the DNA TGTGCCAGCCGGTTTGGGGGCGACTACGAGCAGTACTTC. Its protein is CASRFGGDYEQYF. The rearrangement uses TRBV25-1 and TRBJ2-7, with a possible D match to TRBD1 (6 bases). Germline values: CDR1 MGHDK, CDR2 SYGVNS. V shed 8 bases and J shed 3 bases, with 14 bases lying between them. This CDR3 contains 13 residues.

The chain recombines TRBV9 with TRBJ1-3, with TRBD1 matching 10 bases. The V segment lost 4 bases and the J segment 7 bases; nucleotides outside the gene matches: 5. The CDR3 loop spans 14 amino acids. The V gene's germline CDR1 is SGDLS and CDR2 YYNGEE. The CDR3 sequence is CASSLRTGGNTIYF. The CDR3 region has the DNA TGTGCCAGCAGCCTTCGGACAGGGGGGAACACCATATATTTT.

This clone appeared once. The chain combines TRBV5-1 with TRBJ2-1; 10 nucleotides agree with TRBD2. J gave up 0 bases and V 7 bases, and 1 base lay outside the gene matches. The CDR3 is made up of 14 amino acids. Germline V gives CDR1 SGHRS, CDR2 YFSETQ. CDR3 DNA sequence: TGCGCCAGCGGACTAGCGGACTCCTACAATGAGCAGTTCTTC. Its translation: CASGLADSYNEQFF.

The chain is built from TRBV7-2 and TRBJ1-2; D is undetermined. Germline lookup yields CDR1 SGHTA and CDR2 FQGNSA. The CDR3 runs to 13 residues. Trimming pared 5 bases from V and 2 bases from J, leaving 9 bases between. The DNA for the CDR3 is TGTGCCAGCAGCCAGTACATGAACTATGGCTACACCTTC. As protein: CASSQYMNYGYTF.

V is TRBV19 and J is TRBJ2-2; 9 bases agree with TRBD2. CDR1 and CDR2 from the germline V gene are LNHDA and SQIVND (reference sequence). Trimming cost V 7 bases and J 7 bases; bases outside gene matches: 13. The CDR3 runs 16 residues. The CDR3 is CASTPRGGADSGELFF. In nucleotides, the CDR3 is TGTGCCAGTACCCCTCGCGGGGGGGCCGATAGCGGGGAGCTGTTTTTT. The complete variable domain, with remaining parts taken from reference TRBV19 and TRBJ2-2, reads DGGITQSPKYLFRKEGQNVTLSCEQNLNHDAMYWYRQDPGQGLRLIYYSQIVNDFQKGDIAEGYSVSREKKESFPLTVTSAQKNPTAFYLCASTPRGGADSGELFFGEGSRLTVL.

The chain couples TRBV23-1 to TRBJ1-4; D gene unclear. TRBV23-1 is annotated as an ORF whose role is uncertain. This CDR3 is 17 amino acids long. The ends were cut back, 0 bases at V and 8 bases at J, with 19 bases in the middle. The CDR3 DNA reads as TGCGCCAGCAGTCAATCGGGAATGTCGGGGTTTTTGGAAAAACTGTTTTTT. Its translation: CASSQSGMSGFLEKLFF.

The CDR3 reads CASGQGPYGYTF. The CDR3 nucleotides read TGTGCCAGCGGACAGGGTCCCTATGGCTACACCTTC. This chain connects TRBV19 to TRBJ1-2; 8 bases are shared with TRBD1. Germline values: CDR1 LNHDA, CDR2 SQIVND (reference sequence). With 9 bases clipped from V and 4 bases from J, the junction kept 4 bases outside the gene matches. CDR3 size: 12 residues.

This chain uses TRBV27 with TRBJ2-1; 10 nucleotides agree with TRBD2. Germline trimming cut 7 bases from V and 2 bases from J; bases unmatched to any gene: 2. Germline CDR1 and CDR2: MNHEY and SMNVEV (reference sequence). The CDR3 is 14 residues long. CDR3 region: CASTSGGAYNEQFF. The CDR3 nucleotides are TGTGCCAGCACCAGCGGGGGGGCCTACAATGAGCAGTTCTTC.

As DNA, the CDR3 is TGTGCCAGCAGCTTAGGAGGGACAGGAAACACCATATATTTT. Residues: CASSLGGTGNTIYF. This chain links TRBV11-3 with TRBJ1-3; D is possibly TRBD1 (6 bases). This CDR3 is built from 14 residues. Trimming took off 1 base at V and 4 bases at J, with 8 bases between the two ends. Germline-derived CDR1 and CDR2 are SGHNT and YENEEA.

The chain recombines TRBV6-1 with TRBJ1-2, with D perhaps matching TRBD1 (5 bases). From germline, CDR1 is MNHNS and CDR2 SASEGT. V lost 1 base, J lost 4 bases, and 13 bases lay in between. There are 15 residues in the CDR3. This chain's CDR3 is CASSEGGVMGYGYTF. For the CDR3, the DNA is TGTGCCAGCAGTGAAGGGGGGGTAATGGGCTATGGCTACACCTTC.

This clone showed up just once. The gene calls are TRBV20-1 and TRBJ1-1; no definite D call. The CDR3 covers 11 residues. Looked up from germline, CDR1 is DFQATT and CDR2 is SNEGSKA (reference sequence). Trimming took off 5 bases at V and 8 bases at J, with 12 bases between the two ends. CDR3 DNA: TGCAGTGCTTACAACCGCCCCGAAGCTTTCTTT. Residues: CSAYNRPEAFF.

This clone was recorded once. The chain combines TRBV10-3 with TRBJ2-7, with TRBD2 identical over 11 bases. V shed 9 bases and J 2 bases; nucleotides not matched to a gene: 3. CDR1 is ENHRY and CDR2 is SYGVKD in the germline V gene. The length of the CDR3 is 13 residues. The CDR3 loop is CAIGTSGTYEQYF. The CDR3 DNA reads as TGTGCCATAGGGACTAGCGGAACCTACGAGCAGTACTTC.

Note on this clone: A junction boundary mismatches the germline segment, possibly from a read error. The rearrangement links TRBV27 to TRBJ2-6; tentative D call: TRBD2 (6 bases). Germline V gene sequence: CDR1 MNHEY, CDR2 SMNVEV (reference sequence). CDR3 length equals 16 residues. The CDR3: CASSLSLGGGANVLTF. The CDR3, as DNA: TGTGCCAGCAGTCTATCTTTGGGGGGTGGGGCCAACGTCCTGACTTTC.

The gene calls are TRBV5-1 and TRBJ1-1, with 9 positions matching TRBD1. V trimming: 0 bases; J trimming: 5 bases; junction bases outside the gene matches: 8. The length of the CDR3 is 16 residues. Per the germline V gene, CDR1 is SGHRS and CDR2 is YFSETQ. The CDR3 here is CASSLGGTGTGTEAFF. The CDR3 nucleotides read TGCGCCAGCAGCTTGGGTGGGACAGGGACTGGGACTGAAGCTTTCTTT.

This clone appeared a single time. This chain uses TRBV18 with TRBJ2-5; 8 nucleotides align to TRBD1. The V and J ends lost 5 bases and 3 bases, in that order; junction bases with no gene match: 5. CDR1 and CDR2 (germline): KGHSH, LQKENI. This CDR3 spans 14 amino acids. The CDR3, as DNA: TGTGCCAGCTCAGAGATGACAGGGGAAGAGACCCAGTACTTC. Its protein product is CASSEMTGEETQYF.

J is TRBJ2-7 and V is TRBV5-6; no reliable D call. Germline assignment: CDR1 SGHDT and CDR2 YYEEEE. CDR3 size: 12 residues. V lost 3 bases, J lost 3 bases, and 7 bases lay in between. DNA for the CDR3: TGTGCCAGCAGCTATGCGGACTACGAGCAGTACTTC. Translation: CASSYADYEQYF.

The genes are TRBV12-3 or TRBV12-4 and TRBJ1-1; 10 bases fit TRBD1. After removal of 5 bases from V and 4 bases from J, the junction contained 1 base not matched to a gene. CDR3 length equals 13 residues. The CDR3 protein is CASSRQGATEAFF. CDR3 nucleotide sequence: TGTGCCAGCAGTCGACAGGGGGCCACTGAAGCTTTCTTT.

The chain recombines TRBV6-6 with TRBJ2-6; 8 bases line up with TRBD1. The CDR3 contains 16 residues. The V gene end was trimmed by 0 bases and the J gene end by 2 bases; junction bases not matched to a gene: 0. Germline CDR1 is MNHNY and CDR2 is SVGAGI (reference sequence). In DNA form, the CDR3 reads TGTGCCAGCAGTTACTCGACAGGGGCTGGGGCCAACGTCCTGACTTTC. Encoded protein: CASSYSTGAGANVLTF.

The gene calls are TRBV18 and TRBJ2-1; 15 nucleotides agree with TRBD2. The CDR3 is 18 amino acids. From germline, CDR1 is KGHSH and CDR2 LQKENI. V lost 3 bases and J lost 0; bases outside the gene matches: 3. CDR3 sequence reads: CASSPRTSGGASYNEQFF. DNA of the CDR3: TGTGCCAGCTCACCTAGGACTAGCGGGGGGGCCTCCTACAATGAGCAGTTCTTC.